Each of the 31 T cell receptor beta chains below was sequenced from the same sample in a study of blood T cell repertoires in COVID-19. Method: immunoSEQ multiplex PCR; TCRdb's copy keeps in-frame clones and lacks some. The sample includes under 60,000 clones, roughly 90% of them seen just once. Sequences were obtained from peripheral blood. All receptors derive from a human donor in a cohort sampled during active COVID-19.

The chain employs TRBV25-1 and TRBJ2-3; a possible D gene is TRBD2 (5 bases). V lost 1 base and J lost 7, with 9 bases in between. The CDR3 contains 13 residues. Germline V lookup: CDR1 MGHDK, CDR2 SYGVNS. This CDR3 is CASSEWEFHTQYF. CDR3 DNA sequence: TGTGCCAGCAGTGAATGGGAGTTCCATACGCAGTATTTT.

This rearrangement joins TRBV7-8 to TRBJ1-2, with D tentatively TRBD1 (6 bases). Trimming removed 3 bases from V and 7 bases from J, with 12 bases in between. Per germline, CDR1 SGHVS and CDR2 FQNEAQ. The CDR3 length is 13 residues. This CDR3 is CASSFTGSVGYTF. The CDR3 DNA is TGTGCCAGCAGCTTTACAGGGTCCGTTGGCTACACCTTC.

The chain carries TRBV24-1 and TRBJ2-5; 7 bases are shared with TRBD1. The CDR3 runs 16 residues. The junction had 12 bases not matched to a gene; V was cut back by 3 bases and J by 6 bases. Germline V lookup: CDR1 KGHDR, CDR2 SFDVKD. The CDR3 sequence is CATSDPTGVEGQTQYF. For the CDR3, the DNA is TGTGCCACCAGTGATCCAACAGGGGTTGAGGGACAGACCCAGTACTTC.

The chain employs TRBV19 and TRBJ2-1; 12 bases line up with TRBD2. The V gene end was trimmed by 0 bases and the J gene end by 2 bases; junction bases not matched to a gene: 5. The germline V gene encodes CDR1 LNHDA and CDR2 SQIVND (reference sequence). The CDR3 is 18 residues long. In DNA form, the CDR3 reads TGTGCCAGTAGTATAGAAGGGACTAGCGGGCCAACCTACAATGAGCAGTTCTTC. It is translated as CASSIEGTSGPTYNEQFF.

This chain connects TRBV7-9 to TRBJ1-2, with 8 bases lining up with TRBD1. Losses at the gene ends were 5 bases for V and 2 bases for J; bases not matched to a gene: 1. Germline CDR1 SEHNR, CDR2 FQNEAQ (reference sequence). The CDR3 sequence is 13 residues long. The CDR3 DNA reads TGTGCCAGCAGCGACAGGGGCAACTATGGCTACACCTTC. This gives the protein CASSDRGNYGYTF.

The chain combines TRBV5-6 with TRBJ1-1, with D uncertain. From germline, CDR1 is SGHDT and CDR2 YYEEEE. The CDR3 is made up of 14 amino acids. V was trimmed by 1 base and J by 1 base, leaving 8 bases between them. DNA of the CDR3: TGTGCCAGCAGCTTGAACCTCGGGAACACTGAAGCTTTCTTT. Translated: CASSLNLGNTEAFF.

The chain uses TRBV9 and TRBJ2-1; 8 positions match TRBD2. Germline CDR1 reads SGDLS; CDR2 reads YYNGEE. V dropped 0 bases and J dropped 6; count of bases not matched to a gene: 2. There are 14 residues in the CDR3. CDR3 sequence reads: CASSVAGGGNEQFF. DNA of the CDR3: TGTGCCAGCAGCGTAGCCGGGGGGGGCAATGAGCAGTTCTTC. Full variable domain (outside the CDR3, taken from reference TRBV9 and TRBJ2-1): DSGVTQTPKHLITATGQRVTLRCSPRSGDLSVYWYQQSLDQGLQFLIQYYNGEERAKGNILERFSAQQFPDLHSELNLSSLELGDSALYFCASSVAGGGNEQFFGPGTRLTVL.

DNA for the CDR3: TGTGCCAGTAGTATTCCAGGGGGCCGCAATCAGCCCCAGCATTTT. Translated, it gives CASSIPGGRNQPQHF. The J gene is TRBJ1-5, the V gene TRBV19; 8 bases match TRBD1. Trimming at V came to 3 bases and at J to 2 bases, leaving 3 bases not matched to a gene. Germline CDR1 reads LNHDA; CDR2 reads SQIVND (reference sequence). The CDR3 consists of 15 residues.

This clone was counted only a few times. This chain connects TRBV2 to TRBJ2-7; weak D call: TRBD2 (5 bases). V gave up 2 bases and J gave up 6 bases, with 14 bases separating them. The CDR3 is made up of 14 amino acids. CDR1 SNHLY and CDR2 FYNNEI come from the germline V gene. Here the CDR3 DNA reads TGTGCCAGCAGTGAATTTCGGGGTTTAGGCGAGCAGTACGTC. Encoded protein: CASSEFRGLGEQYV.

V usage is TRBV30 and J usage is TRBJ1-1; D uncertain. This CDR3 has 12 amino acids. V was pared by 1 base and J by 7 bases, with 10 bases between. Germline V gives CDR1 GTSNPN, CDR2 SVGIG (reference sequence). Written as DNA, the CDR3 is TGTGCCTGGAGTGGAGGGTATAATGAAGCTTTCTTT. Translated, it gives CAWSGGYNEAFF.

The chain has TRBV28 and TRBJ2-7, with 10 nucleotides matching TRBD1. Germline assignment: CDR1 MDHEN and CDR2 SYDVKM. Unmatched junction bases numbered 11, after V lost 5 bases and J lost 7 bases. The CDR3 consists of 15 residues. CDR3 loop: CASSPSGTGVGEQYF. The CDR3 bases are TGTGCCAGCAGTCCTTCCGGGACAGGGGTCGGGGAGCAGTACTTC.

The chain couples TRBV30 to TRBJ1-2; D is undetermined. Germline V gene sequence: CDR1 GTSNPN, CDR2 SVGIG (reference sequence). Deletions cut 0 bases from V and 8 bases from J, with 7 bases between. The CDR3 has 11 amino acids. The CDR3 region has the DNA TGTGCCTGGAGTGTTCGGTGGGGCTACACCTTC. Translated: CAWSVRWGYTF.

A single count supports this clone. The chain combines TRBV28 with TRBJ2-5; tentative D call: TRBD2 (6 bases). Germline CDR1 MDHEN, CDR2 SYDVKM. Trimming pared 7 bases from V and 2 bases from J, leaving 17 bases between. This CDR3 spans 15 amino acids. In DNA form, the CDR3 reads TGTGCCAGCAACACACATCTAGCGCCTCAAGAGACCCAGTACTTC. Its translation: CASNTHLAPQETQYF.

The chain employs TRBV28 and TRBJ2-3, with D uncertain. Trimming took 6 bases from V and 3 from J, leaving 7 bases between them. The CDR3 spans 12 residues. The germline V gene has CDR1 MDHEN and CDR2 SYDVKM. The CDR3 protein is CASRERTDTQYF. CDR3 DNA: TGTGCCAGCAGGGAGAGGACAGATACGCAGTATTTT.

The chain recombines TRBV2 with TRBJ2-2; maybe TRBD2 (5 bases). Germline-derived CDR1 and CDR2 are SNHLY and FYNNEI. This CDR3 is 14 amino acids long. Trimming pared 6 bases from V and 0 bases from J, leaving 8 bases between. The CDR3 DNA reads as TGTGCCAGCAGCCTGGGAGCGAACACCGGGGAGCTGTTTTTT. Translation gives CASSLGANTGELFF.

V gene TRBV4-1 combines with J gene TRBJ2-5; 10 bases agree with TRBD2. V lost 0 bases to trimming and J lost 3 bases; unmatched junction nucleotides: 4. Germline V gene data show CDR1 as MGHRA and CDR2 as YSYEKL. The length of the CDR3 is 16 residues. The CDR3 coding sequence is TGCGCCAGCAGCCAAGATCAACTAGCGGGAAAAGAGACCCAGTACTTC. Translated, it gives CASSQDQLAGKETQYF.

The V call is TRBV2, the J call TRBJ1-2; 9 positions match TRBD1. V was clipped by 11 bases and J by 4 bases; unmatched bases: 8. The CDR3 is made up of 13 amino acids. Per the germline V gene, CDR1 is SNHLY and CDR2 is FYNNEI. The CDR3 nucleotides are TGTGCCCGCCGACAGGGGGTGCCCTATGGCTACACCTTC. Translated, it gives CARRQGVPYGYTF.

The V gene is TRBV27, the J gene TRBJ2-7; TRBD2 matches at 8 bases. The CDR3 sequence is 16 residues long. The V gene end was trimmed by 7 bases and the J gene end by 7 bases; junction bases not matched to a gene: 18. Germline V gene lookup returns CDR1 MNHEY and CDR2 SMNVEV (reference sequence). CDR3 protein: CASIPTRTSYSREQYV. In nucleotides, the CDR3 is TGTGCCAGCATTCCGACCCGGACTAGCTATTCTCGGGAGCAGTACGTC.

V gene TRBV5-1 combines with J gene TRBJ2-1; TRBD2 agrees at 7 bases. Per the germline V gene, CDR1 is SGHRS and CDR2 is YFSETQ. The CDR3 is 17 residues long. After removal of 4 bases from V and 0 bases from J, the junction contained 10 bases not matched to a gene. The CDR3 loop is CASSTGWRESSYNEQFF. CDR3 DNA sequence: TGCGCCAGCAGCACAGGTTGGCGGGAGAGCTCCTACAATGAGCAGTTCTTC.

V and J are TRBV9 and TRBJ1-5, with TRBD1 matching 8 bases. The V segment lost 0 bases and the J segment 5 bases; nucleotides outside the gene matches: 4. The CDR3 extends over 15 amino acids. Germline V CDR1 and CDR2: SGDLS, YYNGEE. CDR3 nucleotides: TGTGCCAGCAGCGTAGATGCAGGGGGCCATCAGCCCCAGCATTTT. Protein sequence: CASSVDAGGHQPQHF. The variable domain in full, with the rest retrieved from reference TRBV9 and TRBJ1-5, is DSGVTQTPKHLITATGQRVTLRCSPRSGDLSVYWYQQSLDQGLQFLIQYYNGEERAKGNILERFSAQQFPDLHSELNLSSLELGDSALYFCASSVDAGGHQPQHFGDGTRLSIL.

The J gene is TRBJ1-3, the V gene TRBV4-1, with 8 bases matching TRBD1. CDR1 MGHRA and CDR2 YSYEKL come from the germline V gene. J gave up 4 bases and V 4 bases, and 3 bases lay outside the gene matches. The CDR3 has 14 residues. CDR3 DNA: TGCGCCAGCAGCCTCCGGGACAGGGGAAACACCATATATTTT. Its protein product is CASSLRDRGNTIYF.

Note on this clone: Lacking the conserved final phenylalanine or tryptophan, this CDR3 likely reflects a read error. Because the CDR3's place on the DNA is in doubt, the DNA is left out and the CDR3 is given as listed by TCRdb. CDR3 residues: CSASYRDKNHL. This chain links TRBV20-1 with TRBJ1-2; TRBD1, the table's D call, was not compared with the DNA. From its first to its last residue, the CDR3 has 11 amino acids. Germline values: CDR1 DFQATT, CDR2 SNEGSKA (reference sequence).

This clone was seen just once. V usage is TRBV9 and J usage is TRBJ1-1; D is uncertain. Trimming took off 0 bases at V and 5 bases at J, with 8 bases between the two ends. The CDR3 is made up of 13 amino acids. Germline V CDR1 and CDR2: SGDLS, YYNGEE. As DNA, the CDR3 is TGTGCCAGCAGCGTAGTGAGGTCGACTGAAGCTTTCTTT. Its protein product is CASSVVRSTEAFF. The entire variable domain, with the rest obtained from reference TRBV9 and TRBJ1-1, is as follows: DSGVTQTPKHLITATGQRVTLRCSPRSGDLSVYWYQQSLDQGLQFLIQYYNGEERAKGNILERFSAQQFPDLHSELNLSSLELGDSALYFCASSVVRSTEAFFGQGTRLTVV.

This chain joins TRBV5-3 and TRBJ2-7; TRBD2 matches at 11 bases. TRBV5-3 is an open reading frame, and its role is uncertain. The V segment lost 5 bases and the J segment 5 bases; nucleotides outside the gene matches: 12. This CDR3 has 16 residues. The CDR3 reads CARSYSSGRARNEQYF. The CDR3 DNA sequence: TGTGCCAGAAGTTATAGTAGCGGGAGGGCCAGGAACGAGCAGTACTTC.

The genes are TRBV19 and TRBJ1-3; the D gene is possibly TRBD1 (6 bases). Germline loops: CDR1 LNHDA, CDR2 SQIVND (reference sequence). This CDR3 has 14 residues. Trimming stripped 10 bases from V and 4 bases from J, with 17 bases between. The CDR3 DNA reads TGTGCCACAACGGGGGGGGCTGAAGGAAACACCATATATTTT. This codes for CATTGGAEGNTIYF.

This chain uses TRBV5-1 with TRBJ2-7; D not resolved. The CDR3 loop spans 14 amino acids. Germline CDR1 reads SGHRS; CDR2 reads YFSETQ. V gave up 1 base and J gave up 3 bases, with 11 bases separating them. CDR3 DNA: TGCGCCAGCAGCTTGTTGGTTCTAGGCTACGAGCAGTACGTC. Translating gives CASSLLVLGYEQYV.

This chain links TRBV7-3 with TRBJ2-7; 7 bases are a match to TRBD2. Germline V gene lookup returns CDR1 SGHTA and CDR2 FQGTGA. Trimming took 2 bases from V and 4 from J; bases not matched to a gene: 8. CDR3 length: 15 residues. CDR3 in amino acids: CASSLGAAGPYEQYF. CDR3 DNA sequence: TGTGCCAGCAGCTTAGGGGCAGCGGGGCCTTACGAGCAGTACTTC.

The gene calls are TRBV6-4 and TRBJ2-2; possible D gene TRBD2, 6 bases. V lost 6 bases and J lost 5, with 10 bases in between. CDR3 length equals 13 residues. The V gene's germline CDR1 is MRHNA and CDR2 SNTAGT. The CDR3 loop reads CASSREKTGELFF. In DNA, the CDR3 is TGTGCCAGCAGCCGGGAGAAAACCGGGGAGCTGTTTTTT.

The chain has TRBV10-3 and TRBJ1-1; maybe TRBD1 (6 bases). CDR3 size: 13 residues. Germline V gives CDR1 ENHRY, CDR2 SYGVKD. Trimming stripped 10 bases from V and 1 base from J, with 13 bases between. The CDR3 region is CATQLQGNTEAFF. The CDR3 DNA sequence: TGTGCCACCCAACTACAGGGGAACACTGAAGCTTTCTTT.

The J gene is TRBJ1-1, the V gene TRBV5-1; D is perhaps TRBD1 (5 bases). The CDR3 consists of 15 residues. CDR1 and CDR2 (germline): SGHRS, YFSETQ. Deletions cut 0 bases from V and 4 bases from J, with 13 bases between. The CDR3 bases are TGCGCCAGCAGCTTGGGCCAGGGTCTGGTCACTGAAGCTTTCTTT. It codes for CASSLGQGLVTEAFF.

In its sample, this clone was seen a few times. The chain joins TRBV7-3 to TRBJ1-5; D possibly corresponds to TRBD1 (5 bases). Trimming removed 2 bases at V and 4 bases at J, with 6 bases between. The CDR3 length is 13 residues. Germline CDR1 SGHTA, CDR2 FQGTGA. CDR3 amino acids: CASSLGANQPQHF. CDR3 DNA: TGTGCCAGCAGCTTAGGGGCTAATCAGCCCCAGCATTTT.